This T cell receptor (beta chain) appears in the sequencing data of a study of beta chain features in type 1 diabetes. Expressed TCRB transcripts got sequenced, as all isolated RNA was reverse transcribed. Repertoires were generated with immunoSEQ multiplex PCR, while TCRdb's copy carries only in-frame clones and drops some. The data show around 430,000 clones, around 28% seen once. The germline V gene has CDR1 SGHTA and CDR2 FQGNSA. This CDR3 is built from 12 residues. V was pared by 6 bases and J by 5 bases, with 10 bases between. The chain combines TRBV7-2 with TRBJ1-2, with unresolved D. The TCR sequence derives from a man younger than 30 in good health. Input material: naive CD4+ T cells from blood. CDR3 DNA: TGTGCCAGCAGTCAGTTAACTTATGGCTACACCTTC. Amino acid sequence: CASSQLTYGYTF.